Listed below are T cell receptor beta chains from one sample, sequenced in a study of sequential checkpoint blockade in melanoma. Libraries were prepared by immunoSEQ multiplex PCR; TCRdb keeps only in-frame clonotypes and omits some of them. This repertoire shows around 22,000 clones, approximately 71% found once; its top ten account for 19%. Sequencing was performed on CD8+ T cells sorted from blood (inferred from file names), taken from a patient given nivolumab and ipilimumab in sequence. All receptors come from a human donor with melanoma. Both conserved end residues are part of each CDR3. A D gene is named only where the DNA matches it firmly. Only some rows state a clone size, as once, few, many or a class for expanded clones.

TGCGCCAGCAGCTTGATCCCAGATTCACAAGAGACCCAGTACTTC,CASSLIPDSQETQYF,TRBJ2-5,-,-,TRBV5-1
TGTGCCACCAGCGCTCCCGGGACATTGAGCTATGGCTACACCTTC,CATSAPGTLSYGYTF,TRBJ1-2,-,-,TRBV15
TGTGCCAGCAGCTTGCTCGATGGGGGGGGAGGCTACACCTTC,CASSLLDGGGGYTF,TRBJ1-2,-,-,TRBV5-5
TGTGCCAGCAGTCCCGGACACAGCTCCTACAATGAGCAGTTCTTC,CASSPGHSSYNEQFF,TRBJ2-1,-,-,TRBV6-4
TGTGCCAGCAGCGCGTTTAGCGGTTTAAACGCAGATACGCAGTATTTT,CASSAFSGLNADTQYF,TRBJ2-3,-,-,TRBV9
TGTGCCAGCAGTTCTCCAGAGACAGAAGCGTATGGCTACACCTTC,CASSSPETEAYGYTF,TRBJ1-2,-,-,TRBV6-6
TGCGCCAGCAGTGAGTCGAGCAGACAGGGGGCGAACGGCTACACCTTC,CASSESSRQGANGYTF,TRBJ1-2,-,TRBD1,TRBV10-2
TGCGCCAGCAGCTTGGATGACGGAGATTACGAGCAGTACTTC,CASSLDDGDYEQYF,TRBJ2-7,-,-,TRBV5-1
TGTGCCAGCAGCCTTTTTTGGGGAACTAGCCCGGCCACCGGGGAGCTGTTTTTT,CASSLFWGTSPATGELFF,TRBJ2-2,few,-,TRBV5-6
TGTGCCAGCACCTTATCGTCTAGAACCCAGTACTTC,CASTLSSRTQYF,TRBJ2-5,-,-,TRBV7-9
TGTGCCAGCAGTGAAAAGGACGGGAACCTCTATGGCTACACCTTC,CASSEKDGNLYGYTF,TRBJ1-2,-,-,TRBV6-1
TGTGCCAGCAGCGTAGGTCGCGGGGTAGGAACTGGGGCCAACGTCCTGACTTTC,CASSVGRGVGTGANVLTF,TRBJ2-6,few,-,TRBV9
TGTGCTAGTGGTTCACAGGGGGGGGAGCAGCCCCAGCATTTT,CASGSQGGEQPQHF,TRBJ1-5,medium-sized,TRBD1,TRBV12-5
TGTGCCAGCAGCTTTAACAGCTACAATGAGCAGTTCTTC,CASSFNSYNEQFF,TRBJ2-1,-,-,TRBV7-7
TGTGCCAGCAGTGACTCTTACAGGGCGACGCCCCTCCACTTT,CASSDSYRATPLHF,TRBJ1-6,-,-,TRBV6-4
TGTGCCAGCAGGGGCATGGTAGCGGGGGGACCCACAGATACGCAGTATTTT,CASRGMVAGGPTDTQYF,TRBJ2-3,-,TRBD2,TRBV7-9
TGTGCCAGCAGTCTGACTAGCGGGGGCAACAATGAGCAGTTCTTC,CASSLTSGGNNEQFF,TRBJ2-1,few,TRBD2,TRBV6-1
TGTGCCAGCAGCTTACCAAACACCGGGGAGCTGTTTTTT,CASSLPNTGELFF,TRBJ2-2,once,-,TRBV7-9
TGCAGCGCCGAGGGGGGGCGGAATGGCTACACCTTC,CSAEGGRNGYTF,TRBJ1-2,-,-,TRBV29-1
TGTGCCAGCAGCTTAAGGCAGGGTGGTAGCACAGATACGCAGTATTTT,CASSLRQGGSTDTQYF,TRBJ2-3,-,-,TRBV7-3
TGCAGCGTTGAGGGACATAGCTCCTACAATGAGCAGTTCTTC,CSVEGHSSYNEQFF,TRBJ2-1,-,-,TRBV29-1
TGTGCCAGCAGTCCACAGGGTAAGCCCCAGCATTTT,CASSPQGKPQHF,TRBJ1-5,-,-,TRBV27
TGTGCCAGCAGCCCACAGGGAGACGAAAAACTGTTTTTT,CASSPQGDEKLFF,TRBJ1-4,few,-,TRBV11-2
TGTGCCAGCAGTATTACGCCGAACCAGGGTGCCGGCTACACCTTC,CASSITPNQGAGYTF,TRBJ1-2,few,-,TRBV27
TGTGCCAGCAGCTTGCCAGAAACCGACACAGATACGCAGTATTTT,CASSLPETDTDTQYF,TRBJ2-3,few,-,TRBV5-5
TGTGCCAGCAAACCTGAGCGTACGAACACTGAAGCTTTCTTT,CASKPERTNTEAFF,TRBJ1-1,-,-,TRBV6-6
TGTGCCAGCAGTGACATTTCCGGGAGGGAAGGGAACTACGAGCAGTACTTC,CASSDISGREGNYEQYF,TRBJ2-7,-,TRBD2,TRBV6-1
TGCGCCAGCAGTGAGTCGACCCGGGGAAACACTGAAGCTTTCTTT,CASSESTRGNTEAFF,TRBJ1-1,-,-,TRBV10-1
TGTGCCAGCAGCGGACAGACGAGCTCCTATAATTCACCCCTCCACTTT,CASSGQTSSYNSPLHF,TRBJ1-6,-,-,TRBV27
TGTGCCAGCAGCGTAGAGATTAGCAGTGAGACCCAGTACTTC,CASSVEISSETQYF,TRBJ2-5,-,-,TRBV9
TGTGCCAGCAGTTCAGCCCCCGAGGGACAGGGTAGTAAAATGTCTGGAAACACCATATATTTT,CASSSAPEGQGSKMSGNTIYF,TRBJ1-3,once,TRBD1,TRBV28
TGCGCCAGCTTGTTCCCCCAGGATCCAGATACGCAGTATTTT,CASLFPQDPDTQYF,TRBJ2-3,-,-,TRBV10-1
TGTGCCAGCAGCCCAGGCGGGGCTCGTATATTCTTC,CASSPGGARIFF,TRBJ2-1,-,-,TRBV7-8
TGTGCCAGCAGCCTGGGACAGGGGATTCAGCCCCAGCATTTT,CASSLGQGIQPQHF,TRBJ1-5,-,TRBD1,TRBV7-9
TGTGCCAGCAGCTTAGTGCGGGGGGGCCCTGAGACCCAGTACTTC,CASSLVRGGPETQYF,TRBJ2-5,-,TRBD2,TRBV7-9
TGTGCCAGTAGTACGGGGACAGGGATCGGCAATCAGCCCCAGCATTTT,CASSTGTGIGNQPQHF,TRBJ1-5,once,TRBD1,TRBV19
TGTGCCATCAGTGAGTCGAATTTCAGGGGGATCAACTATGGCTACACCTTC,CAISESNFRGINYGYTF,TRBJ1-2,-,TRBD1,TRBV10-3
TGTGCCAGCAGCTTTCAGTCCAATGAGCAGTTCTTC,CASSFQSNEQFF,TRBJ2-1,-,-,TRBV5-4
TGTGCCAGCAGGGGCGGCACAGGGGTAAATGGCTACACCTTC,CASRGGTGVNGYTF,TRBJ1-2,-,TRBD1,TRBV2
TGTGCCAGCAGCTCGAACGGGGAAGAGCAGTACTTC,CASSSNGEEQYF,TRBJ2-7,-,-,TRBV11-2
TGTGCCAGCAGCCTCGGGTGGTCCCAAGAGGAAAAACTGTTTTTT,CASSLGWSQEEKLFF,TRBJ1-4,-,-,TRBV11-1
TGTGCCAGTAGTATAACGGGTGGAGGGGATAGCAATCAGCCCCAGCATTTT,CASSITGGGDSNQPQHF,TRBJ1-5,-,-,TRBV19
TGTGCCAGCATCGGACTGACGAACACCGGGGAGCTGTTTTTT,CASIGLTNTGELFF,TRBJ2-2,-,-,TRBV6-6
TGCGCCAGCAGCTTAATCAGGGGAGAGACCCAGTACTTC,CASSLIRGETQYF,TRBJ2-5,-,-,TRBV5-1
TGTGCCAGCAGCCCCAGACAGGGTTCCTACAATGAGCAGTTCTTC,CASSPRQGSYNEQFF,TRBJ2-1,-,TRBD1,TRBV11-3
TGTGCCAGCAGCTTGGGCGGGGGGAAGGATACGCAGTATTTT,CASSLGGGKDTQYF,TRBJ2-3,few,TRBD2,TRBV2
TGTGCCAGCAGTTACTCCGTTGGCGGGGCCGACAATGAGCAGTTCTTC,CASSYSVGGADNEQFF,TRBJ2-1,once,-,TRBV6-5
TGTGCCAGCAGCTTAGTAGCTAACTATGGCTACACCTTC,CASSLVANYGYTF,TRBJ1-2,-,-,TRBV7-9
TGTGCCAGCAGTGAAGGACAGGGAGAGGGCAATCAGCCCCAGCATTTT,CASSEGQGEGNQPQHF,TRBJ1-5,-,TRBD1,TRBV6-1
TGTGCCGCCACAGGGGCGAACACTGAAGCTTTCTTT,CAATGANTEAFF,TRBJ1-1,-,TRBD1,TRBV6-1
TGTGCCAGCAGCCCGTTTGGGAGCGGGGGCAGCACAGATACGCAGTATTTT,CASSPFGSGGSTDTQYF,TRBJ2-3,few,TRBD2,TRBV4-2
TGTGCCAGTAGTATCGCGGGGATTCAGTACTTC,CASSIAGIQYF,TRBJ2-4,-,-,TRBV19
TGTGCCAGCAGTGTGTTTCACCCAACCGGGACAGCTAATTCACCCCTCCACTTT,CASSVFHPTGTANSPLHF,TRBJ1-6,few,TRBD1,TRBV6-1
TGTGCCAGCAGCCAAGCCGTTACTAGTGGAGCCGGGGAGCTGTTTTTT,CASSQAVTSGAGELFF,TRBJ2-2,-,-,TRBV4-2
TGTGCCAGCAGCTTGGAAGGGGCCGGGGGGCATACGCAGTATTTT,CASSLEGAGGHTQYF,TRBJ2-3,-,-,TRBV5-4
TGTGCCAGCAGTTACAGGGGGGAGCTGTTTTTT,CASSYRGELFF,TRBJ2-2,few,-,TRBV6-1
TGTGCCAGCAGTTCCCCACCCACAGGGGACTATGGCTACACCTTC,CASSSPPTGDYGYTF,TRBJ1-2,-,TRBD1,TRBV27